The 5 T cell receptor beta chains listed next were all sequenced from one sample in a study of neurological immune-mediated disorders. Using its own MiXCR run on the 5' RACE reads, TCRdb lists one record per CDR3 protein. In the table there are under 75,000 distinct CDR3 sequences, about 3.4% of which are singletons. Source material: PBMCs. The receptors originated from a woman in her sixties or seventies with multiple sclerosis.

The sample holds many counts of this clonotype. The V gene is TRBV28, the J gene TRBJ2-7; D is possibly TRBD2 (5 bases). CDR1 is MDHEN and CDR2 is SYDVKM in the germline V gene. The CDR3 has 13 residues. Between the trimmed V and J ends, which lost 3 bases and 5 bases, there was a span of 11 bases. The DNA for the CDR3 is TGTGCCAGCAGTTTCGAGGGAGTCGACGAGCAGTACTTC. Its translation: CASSFEGVDEQYF.

This clonotype was recorded many times. This chain connects TRBV2 to TRBJ2-1, with D perhaps given as TRBD1 or TRBD2 (5 bases each). V dropped 7 bases and J dropped 4 bases, with 14 bases sitting between them. The CDR3 runs to 14 residues. CDR1 and CDR2 (germline): SNHLY, FYNNEI. The CDR3 protein is CASTTGTPYNEQFF. The CDR3 DNA reads TGTGCCAGCACCACGGGGACCCCTTACAATGAGCAGTTCTTC.

There are many counts of this clonotype. The CDR3 DNA is TGCGCCAGCAGCTTGGACCTGGACAGAGCCTACGAGCAGTACTTC. It yields the protein CASSLDLDRAYEQYF. The genes are TRBV5-1 and TRBJ2-7; D possibly corresponds to TRBD1 (6 bases). Looked up from germline, CDR1 is SGHRS and CDR2 is YFSETQ. V was trimmed by 0 bases and J by 2 bases, leaving 12 bases between them. The CDR3 consists of 15 residues.

This clonotype occurred many times. The chain has TRBV29-1 and TRBJ2-3, with 10 bases aligning to TRBD1. From germline, CDR1 is SQVTM and CDR2 ANQGSEA. With 6 bases clipped from V and 2 bases from J, the junction kept 8 bases outside the gene matches. The CDR3 runs to 15 residues. Here the CDR3 reads CSVSGTGAPTDTQYF. The CDR3 nucleotides are TGCAGCGTCTCCGGGACAGGGGCTCCCACAGATACGCAGTATTTT.

This clonotype was recorded many times. The chain has TRBV5-1 and TRBJ2-7; D might be TRBD1 (6 bases). V lost 0 bases and J lost 0, with 13 bases in between. CDR1 is SGHRS, CDR2 YFSETQ, per germline. CDR3 length: 16 amino acids. The CDR3: CASSLASGTTSYEQYF. In DNA, the CDR3 is TGCGCCAGCAGCTTGGCCAGTGGGACAACCTCCTACGAGCAGTACTTC. Complete variable domain (other parts from reference TRBV5-1 and TRBJ2-7): KAGVTQTPRYLIKTRGQQVTLSCSPISGHRSVSWYQQTPGQGLQFLFEYFSETQRNKGNFPGRFSGRQFSNSRSEMNVSTLELGDSALYLCASSLASGTTSYEQYFGPGTRLTVT.